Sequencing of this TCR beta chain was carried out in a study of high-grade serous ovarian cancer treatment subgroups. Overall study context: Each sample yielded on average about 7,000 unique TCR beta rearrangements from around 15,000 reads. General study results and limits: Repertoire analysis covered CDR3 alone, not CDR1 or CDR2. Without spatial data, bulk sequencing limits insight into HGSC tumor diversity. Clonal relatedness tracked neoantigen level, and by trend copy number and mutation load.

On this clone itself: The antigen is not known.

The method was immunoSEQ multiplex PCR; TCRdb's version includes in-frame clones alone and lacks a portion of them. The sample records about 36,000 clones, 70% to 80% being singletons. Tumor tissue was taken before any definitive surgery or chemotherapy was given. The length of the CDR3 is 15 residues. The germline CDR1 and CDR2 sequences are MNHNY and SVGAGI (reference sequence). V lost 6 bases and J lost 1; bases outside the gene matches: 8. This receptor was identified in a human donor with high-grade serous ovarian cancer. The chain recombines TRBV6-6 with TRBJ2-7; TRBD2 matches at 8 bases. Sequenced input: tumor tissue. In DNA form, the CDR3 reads TGTGCCAGCAGCCACGGGGGGGCTTTTTCCTACGAGCAGTACTTC. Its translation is CASSHGGAFSYEQYF.